This T cell receptor (beta chain) was sequenced for a study of T cell repertoires in cytomegalovirus infection. Overall study context: Recently identified HLA-C-restricted and well-studied HLA-B-restricted CMV epitopes were used. The public TCR beta signatures pointed to both CMV infection and matching HLA type.

TCRdb redid the calling of the reads with MiXCR, one entry per CDR3 protein. Here the sample spans roughly 200,000 distinct CDR3 sequences, 35% to 40% being singletons. This clonotype was seen only a few times. What it recognizes is unknown. Study findings and constraints: Public TCR beta family frequency separated CMV-and-HLA carriers, including in an independent cohort. HLA-C-restricted CMV-specific TCR beta clonotypes prevailed in the ex vivo response.

Trimming took 6 bases from V and 10 from J, leaving 19 bases between them. This CDR3 region has 14 residues. Germline lookup yields CDR1 LNHDA and CDR2 SQIVND (reference sequence). V and J are TRBV19 and TRBJ2-1; D unresolved. The TCR comes from a human donor in good health (CMV status not recorded). Some clones in this sample may be carry-over from other donors' samples. The specimen comprised CD8+ T cells from cultured PBMCs, sampled from culture after CMV antigen stimulation. The CDR3 protein is CASSPGFATEEQFF. DNA for the CDR3: TGTGCCAGTAGCCCCGGATTCGCCACCGAAGAGCAGTTCTTC.